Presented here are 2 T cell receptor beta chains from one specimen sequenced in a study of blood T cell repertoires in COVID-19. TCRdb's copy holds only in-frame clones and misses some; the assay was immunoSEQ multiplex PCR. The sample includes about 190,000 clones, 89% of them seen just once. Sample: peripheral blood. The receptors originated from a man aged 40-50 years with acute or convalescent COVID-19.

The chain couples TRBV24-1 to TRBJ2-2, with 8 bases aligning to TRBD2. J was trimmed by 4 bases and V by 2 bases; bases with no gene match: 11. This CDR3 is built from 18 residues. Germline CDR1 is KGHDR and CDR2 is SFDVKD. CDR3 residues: CATSDSLGGATATGELFF. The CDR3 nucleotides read TGTGCCACCAGTGATTCTCTCGGGGGGGCTACGGCCACCGGGGAGCTGTTTTTT.

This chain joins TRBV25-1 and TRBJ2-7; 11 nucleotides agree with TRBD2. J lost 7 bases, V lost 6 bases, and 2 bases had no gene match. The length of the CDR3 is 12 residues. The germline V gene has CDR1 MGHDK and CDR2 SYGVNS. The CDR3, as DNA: TGTGCCAGCAGGGGACTAGCGGTGGAGCAGTACTTC. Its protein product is CASRGLAVEQYF.